This TCR beta chain originates from a study of long-term antiretroviral therapy in people with HIV. The overall study: Sampling started about a decade before the 2015 immediate-ART recommendation.

Every specimen provided roughly 1-10 million cryopreserved PBMC before DNA extraction took place. In germline, CDR1 is LNHDA, CDR2 SQIVND (reference sequence). The CDR3 sequence is 14 residues long. Trimming took 2 bases from V and 0 from J, leaving 8 bases between them. Survey-level resolution applied to immunoSEQ assay v3.0. Sequenced by immunoSEQ multiplex PCR; TCRdb stores in-frame clones only, minus some. The sample shows about 31,000 clones, around 85% of them seen only once. The origin of this receptor is a man between 18 and 35 years old with HIV. This sample comprised unsorted PBMCs, obtained 0.8 years before starting antiretroviral therapy. The chain joins TRBV19 to TRBJ2-7, with D uncertain. CDR3 loop: CASSISTSSYEQYF. CDR3 in DNA: TGTGCCAGTAGTATATCTACCAGCTCCTACGAGCAGTACTTC.